This TCR beta chain was sequenced during a study of control samples from healthy donors and cancer patients. This table comes from immunoSEQ multiplex PCR, and its TCRdb copy is limited to in-frame clones, with some not included. The sample yields 85,000 to 100,000 clones, approximately 82% seen once. V lost 8 bases and J 3 bases, leaving 5 bases between the germline ends. The CDR3 contains 10 residues. The V gene's germline CDR1 is LGHDT and CDR2 YNNKEL (reference sequence). The sequencing input was blood. This sequence originates from a man between 60 and 75 years old in good health. The chain combines TRBV3-1 (or the pseudogene TRBV3-2) with TRBJ2-7; no reliable D call. The chain's CDR3 is CASGNYEQYF. As DNA, the CDR3 is TGTGCCAGCGGAAACTACGAGCAGTACTTC.